This T cell receptor (beta chain) came from a study of cytomegalovirus exposure and HLA in healthy donors. This clone was observed a handful of times. The ends were cut back, 3 bases at V and 4 bases at J, with 12 bases in the middle. CDR1 and CDR2 from the germline V gene are GTSNPN and SVGIG (reference sequence). The CDR3 contains 13 residues. Amplification used 60 Vbeta primers and 13 Jbeta primers. TCRdb keeps only in-frame clones here, not all; method: immunoSEQ multiplex PCR. This repertoire shows approximately 150,000 clones, around two thirds found once; its top ten account for 1.5% to 2%. This clonotype originated in a young woman in good health and CMV-seronegative. The V and J genes are TRBV30 and TRBJ1-1; perhaps TRBD1 as D (5 bases). Sample: PBMCs. The CDR3 sequence is CAWRIREGTEAFF. The CDR3 nucleotides are TGTGCCTGGAGGATCAGGGAGGGCACTGAAGCTTTCTTT.